A single sample is the source of the 2 T cell receptor beta chains below, sequenced in a study of T-cell memory formation after mild COVID-19. TCRdb used MiXCR to reprocess the 5' RACE reads, holding one entry per CDR3 protein. This sample has fewer than 600,000 distinct CDR3 sequences, with about 20% found just once. Specimen: PBMCs or a T cell subset sorted from them (not recorded which). These receptor sequences come from an adult woman who had mild COVID-19 (a few samples of this study predate the infection). Cell type and time point are not known.

This clonotype occurred a few times. The CDR3 DNA reads TGCGCCAGCAGCTTGGCCTGGGGAAACTATGGCTACACCTTC. It is translated as CASSLAWGNYGYTF. The rearrangement joins TRBV5-1 to TRBJ1-2; D not certain. Trimming took 0 bases from V and 2 from J, leaving 8 bases between them. The CDR3 totals 14 residues. The germline CDR1 and CDR2 sequences are SGHRS and YFSETQ.

CDR3 amino acids: CSGLSQGTTYGYTF. The CDR3 DNA reads TGCAGCGGCCTATCCCAGGGGACAACCTATGGCTACACCTTC. The chain carries TRBV29-1 and TRBJ1-2, with a weak D call TRBD1 (6 bases). This CDR3 has 14 residues. Trimming removed 7 bases at V and 4 bases at J, with 19 bases between. CDR1 and CDR2 (germline): SQVTM, ANQGSEA.